This passage covers 10 T cell receptor beta chains from one sample sequenced in a study of cytomegalovirus exposure and HLA in healthy donors. 60 Vbeta and 13 Jbeta primers were used in PCR. Sequencing used immunoSEQ multiplex PCR; TCRdb keeps in-frame clones, though not all of them. Among about 160,000 clones listed, 75% to 85% were seen once. The sequencing input was PBMCs. The origin of the receptors is a man aged 50 to 60 in good health and CMV-seropositive.

The chain carries TRBV27 and TRBJ2-2; TRBD2 might be the D (7 bases). The germline V gene has CDR1 MNHEY and CDR2 SMNVEV (reference sequence). The V gene lost 5 bases and the J gene lost 2 bases, with 21 bases spanning the gap. The CDR3 runs to 18 residues. The CDR3 is CASSPPLGRGINTGELFF. The CDR3 nucleotides read TGTGCCAGCAGTCCACCTCTAGGGAGGGGGATAAACACCGGGGAGCTGTTTTTT.

The chain employs TRBV29-1 and TRBJ2-2; D may be TRBD1 (6 bases). The CDR3 runs 13 residues. The germline V and J ends were trimmed by 6 bases and 7 bases, with 15 bases remaining between them. Looked up from germline, CDR1 is SQVTM and CDR2 is ANQGSEA. The CDR3 protein is CSVKAGANGELFF. As DNA, the CDR3 is TGCAGCGTGAAGGCAGGGGCGAACGGGGAGCTGTTTTTT.

The gene calls are TRBV13 and TRBJ1-5, with D uncertain. This CDR3 is 13 amino acids long. The germline V and J ends were trimmed by 1 base and 4 bases, with 5 bases remaining between them. Germline loops: CDR1 PRHDT, CDR2 FYEKMQ (reference sequence). CDR3 coding DNA: TGTGCCAGCAGCTTAGCGGGGAATCAGCCCCAGCATTTT. As protein: CASSLAGNQPQHF.

This clone showed up just a few times. J is TRBJ1-1 and V is TRBV30; 7 bases align to TRBD1. The trim removed 0 bases at V and 7 bases at J, leaving 5 bases unmatched. CDR3 length: 13 amino acids. The germline gives CDR1 GTSNPN, CDR2 SVGIG (reference sequence). CDR3 coding DNA: TGTGCCTGGAGTGTACAAACAGGGGTTGAAGCTTTCTTT. As protein: CAWSVQTGVEAFF.

CDR3 sequence (DNA): TGCAGCGTGACGGACAGGATGAACGAGCAGTACGTC. Protein product: CSVTDRMNEQYV. The chain combines TRBV29-1 with TRBJ2-7; 7 bases are a match to TRBD1. V gave up 6 bases and J gave up 5 bases; unmatched junction bases: 7. The CDR3 is 12 amino acids. Looked up from germline, CDR1 is SQVTM and CDR2 is ANQGSEA.

The chain employs TRBV11-2 and TRBJ1-1, with a possible D match to TRBD1 (6 bases). Germline V gene data show CDR1 as SGHAT and CDR2 as FQNNGV. V gave up 5 bases and J gave up 6 bases, with 16 bases separating them. The CDR3 has 14 residues. CDR3 residues: CASSHRTVLAEAFF. CDR3 sequence (DNA): TGTGCCAGCAGCCACCGGACAGTTCTCGCTGAAGCTTTCTTT.

The rearrangement joins TRBV10-3 to TRBJ2-3; 7 nucleotides align to TRBD2. There are 15 residues in the CDR3. V lost 2 bases, J lost 4 bases, and 6 bases stayed unmatched. CDR1 and CDR2 from the germline V gene are ENHRY and SYGVKD. CDR3 nucleotide sequence: TGTGCCATCAGTGAGCGGGGGGACCGCGCAGATACGCAGTATTTT. Its protein is CAISERGDRADTQYF.

This chain joins TRBV2 and TRBJ1-2; 9 bases are a match to TRBD1. This CDR3 is built from 14 residues. Germline lookup yields CDR1 SNHLY and CDR2 FYNNEI. V gave up 0 bases and J gave up 5 bases; unmatched junction bases: 1. For the CDR3, the DNA is TGTGCCAGCAGTGAAGCCGACAGGGGGTATGGCTACACCTTC. It codes for CASSEADRGYGYTF.

The chain has TRBV5-5 and TRBJ2-3; D is unresolved. Per germline, CDR1 SGHKS and CDR2 YYEKEE (reference sequence). The CDR3 is 15 residues long. The V gene lost 1 base and the J gene lost 2 bases, with 11 bases spanning the gap. The CDR3 sequence: CASSLQVIDTDTQYF. DNA for the CDR3: TGTGCCAGCAGCTTGCAGGTGATCGACACAGATACGCAGTATTTT. Using reference TRBV5-5 and TRBJ2-3 for the parts outside the CDR3, the full variable domain is DAGVTQSPTHLIKTRGQQVTLRCSPISGHKSVSWYQQVLGQGPQFIFQYYEKEERGRGNFPDRFSARQFPNYSSELNVNALLLGDSALYLCASSLQVIDTDTQYFGPGTRLTVL.

The rearrangement joins TRBV5-6 to TRBJ2-1; no clear D. Trimming removed 4 bases from V and 1 base from J, with 15 bases in between. The CDR3 has 16 residues. In germline, CDR1 is SGHDT, CDR2 YYEEEE. CDR3 DNA sequence: TGTGCCAGCAGCCCGAGCCTGAGGTCGTCCTACAATGAGCAGTTCTTC. It is translated as CASSPSLRSSYNEQFF.